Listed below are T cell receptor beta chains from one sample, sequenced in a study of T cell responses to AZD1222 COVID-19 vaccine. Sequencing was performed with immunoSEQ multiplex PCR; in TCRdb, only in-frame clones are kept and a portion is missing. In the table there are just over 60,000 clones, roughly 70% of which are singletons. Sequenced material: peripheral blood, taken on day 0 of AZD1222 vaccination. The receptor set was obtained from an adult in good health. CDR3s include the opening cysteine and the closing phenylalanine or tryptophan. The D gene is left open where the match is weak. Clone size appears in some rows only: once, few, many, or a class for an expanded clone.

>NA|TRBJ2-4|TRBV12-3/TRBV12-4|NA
TGTGCCAGCTCGACCCGGGGATACGGCATTCAGTACTTC
CASSTRGYGIQYF
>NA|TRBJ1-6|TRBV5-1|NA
TGCGCCAGCAGCTCCCGACCCGATAATTCACCCCTCCACTTT
CASSSRPDNSPLHF
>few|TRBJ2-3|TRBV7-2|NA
TGTGCCAGCAGCCTCCCCGGTGGGACCTACACAGATACGCAGTATTTT
CASSLPGGTYTDTQYF
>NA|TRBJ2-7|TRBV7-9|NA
TGTGCCAGTCGGCAAGGGGGAAGCTCCTACGAGCAGTACTTC
CASRQGGSSYEQYF
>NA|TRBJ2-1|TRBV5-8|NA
TGTGCCAGCCCTTCCTACAATGAGCAGTTCTTC
CASPSYNEQFF
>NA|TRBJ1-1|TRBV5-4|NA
TGTGCCAGCAGCTATGAACTGAACACTGAAGCTTTCTTT
CASSYELNTEAFF
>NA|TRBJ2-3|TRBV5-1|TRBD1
TGCGCCAGCAGCTCGCTGGGACAGGGGACAGATACGCAGTATTTT
CASSSLGQGTDTQYF
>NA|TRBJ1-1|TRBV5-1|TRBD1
TGCGCCAGCAGCAGTACTCGACAGGGACCTGAAGCTTTCTTT
CASSSTRQGPEAFF
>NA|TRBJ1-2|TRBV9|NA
TGTGCCAGCAGCGAAGCGGATTACGGCTACACCTTC
CASSEADYGYTF
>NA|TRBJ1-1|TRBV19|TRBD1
TGTGCCAGTACCCCTGGGGGGACAGCCGAAGCTTTCTTT
CASTPGGTAEAFF
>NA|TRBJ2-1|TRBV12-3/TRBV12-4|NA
TGTGCCAGCAGCTACACGTTCGATGAGCAGTTCTTC
CASSYTFDEQFF
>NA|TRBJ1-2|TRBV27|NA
TGTGCCAGCAGTTTAGGCCTAGGGGATCCAAACTATGGCTACACCTTC
CASSLGLGDPNYGYTF
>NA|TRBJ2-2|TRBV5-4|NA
TGTGCCAGCAGCTACAGCGGTGGGGAGCTGTTTTTT
CASSYSGGELFF
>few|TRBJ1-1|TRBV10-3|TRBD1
TGTGCCATCGCGAGACCGGGACAGGGAAAGACTGAAGCTTTCTTT
CAIARPGQGKTEAFF
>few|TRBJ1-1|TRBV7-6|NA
TGTGCCAGCAGCTCCTCACAGGGTGTGAACACTGAAGCTTTCTTT
CASSSSQGVNTEAFF
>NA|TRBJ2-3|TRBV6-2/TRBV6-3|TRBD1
TGTGCCAGCAGTGACAGGGGGAAGGGTACAGATACGCAGTATTTT
CASSDRGKGTDTQYF
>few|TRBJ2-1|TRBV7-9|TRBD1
TGTGCCAGCAGCCCGCGGACAGGGTGGGAGCAGTTCTTC
CASSPRTGWEQFF
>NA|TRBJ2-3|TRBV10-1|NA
TGCGCCAGCAGTGAGTCGGCAGGTAGCACAGATACGCAGTATTTT
CASSESAGSTDTQYF
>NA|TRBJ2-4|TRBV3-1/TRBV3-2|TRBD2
TGTGCCAGCAGTTCCCCTGGGGGGGGAGTCCACATTCAGTACTTC
CASSSPGGGVHIQYF
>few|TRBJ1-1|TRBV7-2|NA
TGTGCCAGCAGCTTAGCCGGGGTGGGCGGGGCTTTCTTT
CASSLAGVGGAFF
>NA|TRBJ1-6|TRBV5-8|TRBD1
TGTGCCAGCAGCTCGGGACAGGGGGAGTCACCCCTCCACTTT
CASSSGQGESPLHF
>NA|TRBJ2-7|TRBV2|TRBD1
TGTGCCAGCACCAGGGGGTACTCCTACGAGCAGTACTTC
CASTRGYSYEQYF
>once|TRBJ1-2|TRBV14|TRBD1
TGTGCCAGCAGCCCGTTTATCGACAGGGACGGCTACACCTTC
CASSPFIDRDGYTF
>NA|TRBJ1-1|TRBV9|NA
TGTGCCAGCAGCGTAGGAGGGTCGGCGAACACTGAAGCTTTCTTT
CASSVGGSANTEAFF
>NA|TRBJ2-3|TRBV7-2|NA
TGTGCCAGCAGCTTTGGTATACAAGGGGATACGCAGTATTTT
CASSFGIQGDTQYF
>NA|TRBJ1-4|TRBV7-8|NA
TGTGCCAGCAGCCCCGGTGAGGCAGCTAATGAAAAACTGTTTTTT
CASSPGEAANEKLFF
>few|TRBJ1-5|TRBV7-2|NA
TGTGCCAGCAGCTCCGCGTTGGATCAGCCCCAGCATTTT
CASSSALDQPQHF
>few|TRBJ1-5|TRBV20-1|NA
TGCAGTGCTAGTTTTCGGGCCAGAGGGGTGGACCAGCCCCAGCATTTT
CSASFRARGVDQPQHF
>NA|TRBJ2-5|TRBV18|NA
TGTGCCAGCTCACGGCAGCAAGAGACCCAGTACTTC
CASSRQQETQYF
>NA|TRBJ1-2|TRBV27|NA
TGTGCCAGCAGTCCCCCAGGGAGATTAAATGGCTACACCTTC
CASSPPGRLNGYTF
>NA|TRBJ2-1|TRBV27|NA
TGTGCCAGCAGTTTTACCCCCACAGGGTTCAATGAGCAGTTCTTC
CASSFTPTGFNEQFF
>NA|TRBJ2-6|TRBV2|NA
TGTGCCAGCAGTGAGGCCTTGAGCTCTGGGGCCAACGTCCTGACTTTC
CASSEALSSGANVLTF
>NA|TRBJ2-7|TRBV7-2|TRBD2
TGTGCCAGCAGCCCCTTACTAGCGGGGAGCTCCTACGAGCAGTACTTC
CASSPLLAGSSYEQYF
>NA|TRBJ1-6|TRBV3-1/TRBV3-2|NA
TGTGCCAGCAGCCCGGGGGCCAATTCACCCCTCCACTTT
CASSPGANSPLHF
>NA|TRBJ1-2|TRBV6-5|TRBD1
TGTGCCAGCAGTTTCTCATCCGGGACAGGGGTCTATGGCTACACCTTC
CASSFSSGTGVYGYTF
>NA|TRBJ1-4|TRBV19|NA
TGTGCCAGTGGGGGGAGAGGCGATGAAAAACTGTTTTTT
CASGGRGDEKLFF
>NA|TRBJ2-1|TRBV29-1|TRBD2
TGCAGCGTTGGAGCGACTAGCGGGGGGAATGAGCAGTTCTTC
CSVGATSGGNEQFF
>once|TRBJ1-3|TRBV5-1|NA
TGCGCCAGCAGCCCCTCATTAGGCTCTGGAAACACCATATATTTT
CASSPSLGSGNTIYF
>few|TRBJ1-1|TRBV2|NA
TGTGCCAGCAGTGAAAACGGGGAGGAGGCTACTGAAGCTTTCTTT
CASSENGEEATEAFF
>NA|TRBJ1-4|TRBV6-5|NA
TGTGCCAGCATGGGGTGGGGGACTAATGAAAAACTGTTTTTT
CASMGWGTNEKLFF
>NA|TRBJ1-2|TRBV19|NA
TGTGCCAGTAGTGGGGACCAACGGAGGGATGGCTACACCTTC
CASSGDQRRDGYTF
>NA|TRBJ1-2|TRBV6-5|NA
TGTGCCAGCAGTCTGACGGCCGACTATGGCTACACCTTC
CASSLTADYGYTF
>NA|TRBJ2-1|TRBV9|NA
TGTGCCAGCAGCCCCCGGGACTCGTACAATGAGCAGTTCTTC
CASSPRDSYNEQFF
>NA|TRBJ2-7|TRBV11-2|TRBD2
TGTGCCAGCAGCCAAGGGGACGGGAGGCCCGAGCAGTACTTC
CASSQGDGRPEQYF
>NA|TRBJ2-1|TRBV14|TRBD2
TGTGCCAGCAGTGTACTTCCTCGGGGGGGCCAGGAGCAGTTCTTC
CASSVLPRGGQEQFF